These 32 T cell receptor beta chains were sequenced from one sample in a study of T cells in Graves' hyperthyroidism and ophthalmopathy. Template material for amplifying TCR beta CDR3 regions consisted of RNA transcripts. The HTBI set primed first-round TCR CDR3 RT-PCR. MiXCR, run by TCRdb on the multiplex PCR reads, gives a single entry per CDR3 protein. The sample shows almost 350,000 distinct CDR3 sequences, 18% of them seen only once. Sequences were obtained from blood. Receptors were obtained from a woman aged 40-49 years with Graves' ophthalmopathy.

In this sample, this clonotype turned up many times. The gene calls are TRBV29-1 and TRBJ1-2, with D tentatively TRBD1 (5 bases). The CDR3 is made up of 12 amino acids. Trimming cost V 7 bases and J 8 bases, with 17 bases left between them. The V gene's germline CDR1 is SQVTM and CDR2 ANQGSEA. As DNA, the CDR3 is TGCAGCGCGGGACCCAGCCGGGGAGGCTACACCTTC. This gives the protein CSAGPSRGGYTF. The entire variable domain, with the rest obtained from reference TRBV29-1 and TRBJ1-2, is as follows: SAVISQKPSRDICQRGTSLTIQCQVDSQVTMMFWYRQQPGQSLTLIATANQGSEATYESGFVIDKFPISRPNLTFSTLTVSNMSPEDSSIYLCSAGPSRGGYTFGSGTRLTVV.

There are many counts of this clonotype. One junction end does not reproduce the germline sequence, and a read error may be involved. The chain has TRBV28 and TRBJ1-2; 10 bases align to TRBD1. The CDR3 has 16 residues. Germline CDR1 is MDHEN and CDR2 is SYDVKM. The chain's CDR3 is CASSWTGGTEQDGYTF. CDR3 bases: TGTGCCAGCAGCTGGACAGGGGGAACCGAACAGGATGGCTATACCTTC.

The V and J genes are TRBV6-1 and TRBJ1-1; unclear D gene. V was shortened by 6 bases and J by 5 bases, with 16 bases between the two germline ends. This CDR3 contains 14 residues. CDR1 is MNHNS and CDR2 is SASEGT in the germline V gene. Here the CDR3 reads CASSGSRGLTEAFF. CDR3 in DNA: TGTGCCAGCAGCGGCAGTCGGGGTTTGACTGAAGCTTTCTTT.

This clonotype has a count of ten or more. The rearrangement links TRBV6-4 to TRBJ1-1; a weak D match, TRBD1 (5 bases). The CDR3 runs to 12 residues. Germline values: CDR1 MRHNA, CDR2 SNTAGT. V gave up 0 bases and J gave up 9 bases, with 8 bases separating them. The CDR3 nucleotides are TGTGCCAGCAGTGACTCTAGGGGACAAGCTTTCTTT. Encoded protein: CASSDSRGQAFF.

This clonotype has at least ten counts. The gene calls are TRBV10-3 and TRBJ2-7; 11 nucleotides align to TRBD1. CDR1 is ENHRY and CDR2 is SYGVKD in the germline V gene. The CDR3 contains 15 residues. V shed 2 bases and J 3 bases; nucleotides not matched to a gene: 3. CDR3: CAISEPGQGVYEQYF. CDR3 coding DNA: TGTGCCATCAGTGAGCCGGGACAGGGGGTCTACGAGCAGTACTTC.

In its sample, this clonotype was seen many times. The genes are TRBV12-3 or TRBV12-4 and TRBJ1-1, with D unclear. This CDR3 is built from 15 residues. Between the trimmed V and J ends, which lost 5 bases and 3 bases, there was a span of 16 bases. CDR3 sequence reads: CASSLTGWEDTEAFF. The DNA of the CDR3 is TGTGCCAGCAGTCTCACGGGATGGGAGGACACTGAAGCTTTCTTT.

This clonotype was counted once. The chain carries TRBV28 and TRBJ1-5; TRBD1 aligns across 7 bases. The CDR3 spans 13 residues. The V gene's germline CDR1 is MDHEN and CDR2 SYDVKM. Trimming took 5 bases from V and 7 from J; bases not matched to a gene: 5. CDR3 sequence (DNA): TGTGCCAGCAGTGAGACAGGGAAACAGCCCCAGCATTTT. Translation gives CASSETGKQPQHF.

A single count supports this clonotype. The chain is built from TRBV12-3 or TRBV12-4 and TRBJ1-1, with no clear D. The length of the CDR3 is 14 residues. V lost 7 bases and J 1 base, leaving 13 bases between the germline ends. The CDR3 bases are TGTGCCAGCAAGACGGGAGGGTGGAACACTGAAGCTTTCTTT. This codes for CASKTGGWNTEAFF.

V usage is TRBV20-1 and J usage is TRBJ1-6; D gene uncertain. This CDR3 has 16 residues. Germline V gene sequence: CDR1 DFQATT, CDR2 SNEGSKA (reference sequence). V shed 6 bases and J shed 1 base, with 16 bases lying between them. CDR3: CSAPEWGASYNSPLHF. The CDR3 region has the DNA TGCAGTGCCCCCGAGTGGGGTGCTTCCTATAATTCACCCCTCCACTTT.

This clonotype was found many times. The CDR3 spells CSALSQETQYF. The CDR3, as DNA: TGCAGTGCACTATCGCAAGAGACCCAGTACTTC. The V and J genes are TRBV20-1 and TRBJ2-5; D call uncertain. Trimming left V 6 bases short and J 2 bases short, with 7 bases between. CDR3 length: 11 amino acids. In germline, CDR1 is DFQATT, CDR2 SNEGSKA (reference sequence).

V is TRBV30 and J is TRBJ2-7; D uncertain. Germline assignment: CDR1 GTSNPN and CDR2 SVGIG (reference sequence). V lost 8 bases, J lost 0 bases, and 17 bases lay in between. The CDR3 has 14 amino acids. The CDR3 DNA reads TGTGCCAGTAGTGGCACTACCGTCTCCTACGAGCAGTACTTC. Translated, it gives CASSGTTVSYEQYF.

The rearrangement links TRBV28 to TRBJ1-1; D is uncertain. CDR1 and CDR2 from the germline V gene are MDHEN and SYDVKM. V gave up 5 bases and J gave up 1 base, with 8 bases separating them. This CDR3 is 13 amino acids long. The CDR3 DNA reads TGTGCCAGCAGTCCCCACCCGAACACTGAAGCTTTCTTT. Translating it yields CASSPHPNTEAFF.

This chain joins TRBV7-8 and TRBJ2-5, with D possibly matching TRBD1 (6 bases). Germline V gene lookup returns CDR1 SGHVS and CDR2 FQNEAQ. CDR3 size: 14 residues. Trimming removed 5 bases from V and 3 bases from J, with 13 bases in between. The CDR3 coding sequence is TGTGCCAGCAGCGACAGGTCGAGGGAAGAGACCCAGTACTTC. Translation gives CASSDRSREETQYF.

This clonotype was counted at least ten times. The V call is TRBV6-2 or TRBV6-3, the J call TRBJ1-1; possible D gene TRBD1, 5 bases. Germline CDR1 MNHEY, CDR2 SVGEGT. The CDR3 has 16 residues. Trimming shortened V by 4 bases and J by 3 bases, and 18 bases separated the two germline ends. CDR3 sequence reads: CASSLPLGRGDTEAFF. For the CDR3, the DNA is TGTGCCAGCAGTTTACCACTGGGGCGTGGTGACACTGAAGCTTTCTTT.

This clonotype was recorded at least ten times. This sequence joins TRBV12-3 or TRBV12-4 and TRBJ2-4, with 7 bases identical to TRBD1. Losses at the gene ends were 8 bases for V and 5 bases for J; bases not matched to a gene: 6. The CDR3 has 13 residues. The CDR3 nucleotides are TGTGCCAGCGGCCTCGACAGGGAAAACATTCAGTACTTC. Residues: CASGLDRENIQYF.

This clonotype was found many times. V usage is TRBV5-1 and J usage is TRBJ2-5; TRBD1 agrees at 8 bases. In germline, CDR1 is SGHRS, CDR2 YFSETQ. This CDR3 region has 14 residues. V shed 5 bases, J shed 3 bases, and the junction held 6 bases outside the gene matches. CDR3 residues: CASRLRGLEETQYF. CDR3 bases: TGCGCCAGCAGACTCAGGGGGCTCGAAGAGACCCAGTACTTC.

The chain carries TRBV30 and TRBJ2-6; a weak D match, TRBD1 (5 bases). Between the trimmed V and J ends, which lost 3 bases and 2 bases, there was a span of 17 bases. This CDR3 region has 17 residues. Germline values: CDR1 GTSNPN, CDR2 SVGIG (reference sequence). DNA of the CDR3: TGTGCCTGGAGCCCACCCCTGGGGCAGACTGGGGCCAACGTCCTGACTTTC. This sequence encodes CAWSPPLGQTGANVLTF.

This clonotype has a count of ten or more. This chain uses TRBV20-1 with TRBJ2-2, with 10 bases that match TRBD1. CDR1 is DFQATT and CDR2 is SNEGSKA in the germline V gene (reference sequence). V was clipped by 7 bases and J by 6 bases; unmatched bases: 5. The CDR3 runs to 13 residues. The CDR3, as DNA: TGCAGTGTCCCGGGACAGGGGCCCGGGGAGCTGTTTTTT. Translated, it gives CSVPGQGPGELFF.

This clonotype was counted many times. The J gene is TRBJ2-7, the V gene TRBV20-1, with D possibly TRBD2 on 5 matching bases. Trimming took off 2 bases at V and 6 bases at J, with 23 bases between the two ends. This CDR3 has 16 residues. Germline-derived CDR1 and CDR2 are DFQATT and SNEGSKA (reference sequence). As DNA, the CDR3 is TGCAGTGCTAGATCGGCTAGCTTGCCCCGCACGGGCGAGCAGTACTTC. Its protein product is CSARSASLPRTGEQYF.

This sequence joins TRBV10-2 and TRBJ2-1, with no clear D. CDR3 length: 10 amino acids. V lost 8 bases, J lost 4 bases, and 3 bases lay in between. Germline CDR1 WSHSY, CDR2 SAAADI. CDR3 in amino acids: CASLYNEQFF. CDR3 nucleotides: TGCGCCAGCCTTTACAATGAGCAGTTCTTC.

Ten or more counts support this clonotype. The chain has TRBV11-1 and TRBJ2-1; 11 positions agree with TRBD1. This CDR3 has 17 residues. V was clipped by 6 bases and J by 1 base; unmatched bases: 8. Germline CDR1 SGHAT, CDR2 FQDESV (reference sequence). CDR3 sequence reads: CASSSGTGGISYNEQFF. The CDR3 coding sequence is TGTGCCAGCAGTTCCGGGACAGGGGGAATATCCTACAATGAGCAGTTCTTC.

The gene calls are TRBV28 and TRBJ1-5; D is perhaps TRBD1 (5 bases). CDR3 length: 16 residues. Trimming shortened V by 6 bases and J by 7 bases, and 22 bases separated the two germline ends. CDR1 MDHEN and CDR2 SYDVKM come from the germline V gene. The CDR3 loop is CASSRARVVRWQPQHF. The DNA for the CDR3 is TGTGCCAGCAGCCGGGCCAGGGTAGTGAGGTGGCAGCCCCAGCATTTT.

To note about this clonotype: An end of the junction differs from the germline gene, which may be a read error. The chain carries TRBV9 and TRBJ1-2; 7 positions agree with TRBD1. The CDR3 is made up of 17 amino acids. Germline V CDR1 and CDR2: SGDLS, YYNGEE. CDR3 loop: CASSDRDRVPSNYGYIF. The CDR3 coding sequence is TGTGCCAGCAGCGACCGGGACAGAGTCCCATCTAACTATGGCTACATCTTC.

Ten or more counts support this clonotype. The V call is TRBV12-3 or TRBV12-4, the J call TRBJ2-7, with TRBD2 matching over 16 bases. J was trimmed by 7 bases and V by 5 bases; bases with no gene match: 8. This CDR3 is built from 16 residues. The CDR3 sequence is CASSAGLAGGPGEQYF. The CDR3 DNA is TGTGCCAGCAGTGCGGGACTAGCGGGAGGGCCGGGTGAGCAGTACTTC.

The rearrangement uses TRBV30 and TRBJ1-1; 8 positions match TRBD1. This CDR3 is built from 13 residues. Losses at the gene ends were 3 bases for V and 10 bases for J; bases not matched to a gene: 10. The V gene's germline CDR1 is GTSNPN and CDR2 SVGIG (reference sequence). CDR3 coding DNA: TGTGCCTGGAGCTCAGGGGGCGATCGGTCAGCTTTCTTT. Translating gives CAWSSGGDRSAFF.

This chain joins TRBV7-8 and TRBJ1-5; 9 bases line up with TRBD1. The CDR3 extends over 18 amino acids. V trimming: 1 base; J trimming: 7 bases; junction bases outside the gene matches: 14. CDR1 is SGHVS and CDR2 is FQNEAQ in the germline V gene. CDR3 nucleotides: TGTGCCAGCAGCTTAGTGCCGGACAGGGGCTCGCTGGGGCAGCCCCAGCATTTT. It encodes CASSLVPDRGSLGQPQHF.

The CDR3 here is CAIASGPNAGELFF. The CDR3 nucleotides are TGTGCCATAGCTAGCGGGCCTAACGCCGGGGAGCTGTTTTTT. V is TRBV19 and J is TRBJ2-2, with 8 nucleotides matching TRBD2. This CDR3 region has 14 residues. The V gene end was trimmed by 10 bases and the J gene end by 6 bases; junction bases not matched to a gene: 10. Germline CDR1 is LNHDA and CDR2 is SQIVND (reference sequence).

V and J are TRBV3-1 and TRBJ1-2; D gene ambiguous. The V gene lost 4 bases and the J gene lost 4 bases, with 7 bases spanning the gap. Germline CDR1 reads LGHDT; CDR2 reads YNNKEL (reference sequence). The CDR3 covers 12 residues. This chain's CDR3 is CASSRRSYGYTF. In nucleotides, the CDR3 is TGTGCCAGCAGCCGAAGAAGCTATGGCTACACCTTC. Full variable domain (rest looked up from reference TRBV3-1 and TRBJ1-2): DTAVSQTPKYLVTQMGNDKSIKCEQNLGHDTMYWYKQDSKKFLKIMFSYNNKELIINETVPNRFSPKSPDKAHLNLHINSLELGDSAVYFCASSRRSYGYTFGSGTRLTVV.

This clonotype has at least ten counts. V usage is TRBV14 and J usage is TRBJ2-7; D is perhaps TRBD1 (6 bases). Trimming removed 0 bases at V and 8 bases at J, with 11 bases between. The germline V gene encodes CDR1 SGHDN and CDR2 FVKESK. The CDR3 runs to 13 residues. The CDR3, as DNA: TGTGCCAGCAGCCAAGATTTACAGGGAAAGCAGTACTTC. This translates into CASSQDLQGKQYF.

This clonotype showed up many times. The V call is TRBV6-1, the J call TRBJ1-5; D is undetermined. The CDR3 is made up of 17 amino acids. V dropped 0 bases and J dropped 5 bases, with 17 bases sitting between them. CDR1 is MNHNS, CDR2 SASEGT, per germline. This CDR3 reads CASSEASSRDGYQPQHF. DNA of the CDR3: TGTGCCAGCAGTGAAGCCTCAAGCCGAGACGGGTATCAGCCCCAGCATTTT.

Many counts were recorded for this clonotype. The rearrangement links TRBV30 to TRBJ1-3; D is ambiguous. From germline, CDR1 is GTSNPN and CDR2 SVGIG (reference sequence). Trimming removed 8 bases at V and 0 bases at J, with 14 bases between. The CDR3 runs to 14 residues. CDR3 in amino acids: CALDGRSSGNTIYF. The DNA of the CDR3 is TGTGCCCTGGACGGGAGAAGCTCTGGAAACACCATATATTTT.

V is TRBV28 and J is TRBJ1-5; TRBD1 aligns across 9 bases. The trim removed 8 bases at V and 5 bases at J, leaving 10 bases unmatched. CDR1 MDHEN and CDR2 SYDVKM come from the germline V gene. The CDR3 loop spans 15 amino acids. The CDR3 sequence: CASQAPGQGHQPQHF. CDR3 nucleotides: TGTGCCAGCCAAGCCCCGGGACAGGGACATCAGCCCCAGCATTTT.